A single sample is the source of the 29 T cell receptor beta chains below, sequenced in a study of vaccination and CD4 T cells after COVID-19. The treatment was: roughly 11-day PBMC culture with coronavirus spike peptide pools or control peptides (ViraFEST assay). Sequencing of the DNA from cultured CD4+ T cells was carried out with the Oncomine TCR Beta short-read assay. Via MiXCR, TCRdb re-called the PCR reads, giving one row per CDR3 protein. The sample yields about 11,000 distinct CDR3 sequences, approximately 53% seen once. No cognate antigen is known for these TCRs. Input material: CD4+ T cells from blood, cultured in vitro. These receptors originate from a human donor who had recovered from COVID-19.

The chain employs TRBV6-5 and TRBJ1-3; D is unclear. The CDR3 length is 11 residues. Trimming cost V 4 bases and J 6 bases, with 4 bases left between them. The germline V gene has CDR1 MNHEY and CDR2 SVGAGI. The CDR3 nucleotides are TGTGCCAGCAGTTCCCAAAACACCATATATTTT. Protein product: CASSSQNTIYF.

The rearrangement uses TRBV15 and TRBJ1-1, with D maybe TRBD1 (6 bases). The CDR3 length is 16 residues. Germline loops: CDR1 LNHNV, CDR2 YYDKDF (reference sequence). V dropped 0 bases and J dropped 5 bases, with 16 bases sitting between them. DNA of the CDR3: TGTGCCACCAGCAGAGATCTCATAGGGGGAGGTACTGAAGCTTTCTTT. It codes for CATSRDLIGGGTEAFF.

CDR3 sequence reads: CASSLLPVGGGENIQYF. CDR3 DNA: TGTGCCAGCAGCTTATTGCCGGTTGGCGGGGGGGAAAACATTCAGTACTTC. The rearrangement uses TRBV7-3 and TRBJ2-4; 9 bases agree with TRBD2. Trimming took 2 bases from V and 5 from J; bases not matched to a gene: 10. The CDR3 is 17 amino acids. Germline values: CDR1 SGHTA, CDR2 FQGTGA.

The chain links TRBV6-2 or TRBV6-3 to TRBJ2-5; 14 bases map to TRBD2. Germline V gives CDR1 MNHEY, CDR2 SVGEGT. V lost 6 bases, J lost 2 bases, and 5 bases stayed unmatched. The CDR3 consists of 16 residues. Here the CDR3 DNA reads TGTGCCAGCAGCTCTAGACTAGCGGGAGGGCAAGAGACCCAGTACTTC. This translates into CASSSRLAGGQETQYF.

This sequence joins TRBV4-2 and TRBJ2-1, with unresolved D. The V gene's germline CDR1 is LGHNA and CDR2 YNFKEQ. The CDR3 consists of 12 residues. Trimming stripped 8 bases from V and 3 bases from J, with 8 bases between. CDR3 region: CASSPNYNEQFF. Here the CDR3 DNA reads TGTGCCAGCTCACCTAACTACAATGAGCAGTTCTTC.

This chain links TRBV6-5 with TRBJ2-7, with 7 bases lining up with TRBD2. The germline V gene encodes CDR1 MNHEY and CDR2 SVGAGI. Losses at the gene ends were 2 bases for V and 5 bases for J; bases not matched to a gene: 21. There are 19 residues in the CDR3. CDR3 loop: CASSYPKQLAAGVVDEQYF. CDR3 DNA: TGTGCCAGCAGTTACCCAAAACAACTAGCTGCGGGAGTAGTAGACGAGCAGTACTTC.

The CDR3 is CASSPDRGTEAFF. The CDR3 DNA reads TGTGCCAGCAGTCCCGACAGGGGCACTGAAGCTTTCTTT. The rearrangement joins TRBV27 to TRBJ1-1, with 8 bases identical to TRBD1. Trimming removed 5 bases from V and 4 bases from J; junction bases left unmatched: 3. This CDR3 has 13 amino acids. CDR1 and CDR2 (germline): MNHEY, SMNVEV (reference sequence).

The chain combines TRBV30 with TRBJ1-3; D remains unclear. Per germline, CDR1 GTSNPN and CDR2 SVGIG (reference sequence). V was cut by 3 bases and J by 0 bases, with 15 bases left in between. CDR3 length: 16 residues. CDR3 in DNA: TGTGCCTGGAGCACCCCGTGGAGCCCCTCTGGAAACACCATATATTTT. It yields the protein CAWSTPWSPSGNTIYF.

The CDR3 loop is CASSPSGRARGEQFF. The DNA for the CDR3 is TGTGCCAGCAGCCCTAGCGGGAGGGCCCGCGGTGAGCAGTTCTTC. The chain carries TRBV7-8 and TRBJ2-1; 12 bases fit TRBD2. The CDR3 has 15 residues. Germline loops: CDR1 SGHVS, CDR2 FQNEAQ. V gave up 5 bases and J gave up 9 bases; unmatched junction bases: 8.

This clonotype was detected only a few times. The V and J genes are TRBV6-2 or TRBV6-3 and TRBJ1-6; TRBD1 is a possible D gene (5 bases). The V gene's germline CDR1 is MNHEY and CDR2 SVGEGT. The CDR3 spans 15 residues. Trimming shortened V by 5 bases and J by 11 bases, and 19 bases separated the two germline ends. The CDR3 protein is CASSPLRDHVPPLHF. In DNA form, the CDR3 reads TGTGCCAGCAGTCCTCTGAGGGACCATGTGCCACCCCTCCACTTT.

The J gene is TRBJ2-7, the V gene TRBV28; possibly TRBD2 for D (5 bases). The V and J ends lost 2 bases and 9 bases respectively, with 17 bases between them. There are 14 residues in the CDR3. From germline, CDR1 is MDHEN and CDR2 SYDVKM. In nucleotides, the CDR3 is TGTGCCAGCAGTTTAGCCCCGGGAAGTGAGGGGCAGTACTTC. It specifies CASSLAPGSEGQYF.

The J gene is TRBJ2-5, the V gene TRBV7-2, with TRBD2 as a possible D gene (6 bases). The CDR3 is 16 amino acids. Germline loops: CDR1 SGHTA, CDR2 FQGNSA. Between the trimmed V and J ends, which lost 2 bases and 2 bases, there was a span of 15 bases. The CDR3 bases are TGTGCCAGCAGCTTAAGTCTCGGGCGGGGACAAGAGACCCAGTACTTC. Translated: CASSLSLGRGQETQYF. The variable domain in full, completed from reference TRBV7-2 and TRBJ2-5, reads GAGVSQSPSNKVTEKGKDVELRCDPISGHTALYWYRQSLGQGLEFLIYFQGNSAPDKSGLPSDRFSAERTGGSVSTLTIQRTQQEDSAVYLCASSLSLGRGQETQYFGPGTRLLVL.

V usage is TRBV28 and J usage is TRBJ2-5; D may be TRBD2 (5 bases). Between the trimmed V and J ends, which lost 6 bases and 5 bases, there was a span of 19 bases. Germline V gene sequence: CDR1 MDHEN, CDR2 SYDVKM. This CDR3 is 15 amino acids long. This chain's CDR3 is CASSPSTTRLETQYF. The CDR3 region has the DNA TGTGCCAGCAGCCCATCCACTACTAGGTTGGAGACCCAGTACTTC.

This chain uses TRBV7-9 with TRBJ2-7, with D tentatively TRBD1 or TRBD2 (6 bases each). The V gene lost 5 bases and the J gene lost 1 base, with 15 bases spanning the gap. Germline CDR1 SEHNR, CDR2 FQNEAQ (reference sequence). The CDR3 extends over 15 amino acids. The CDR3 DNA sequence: TGTGCCAGCAGCCCGCTCGGGGGCCTATCCTACGAGCAGTACTTC. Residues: CASSPLGGLSYEQYF. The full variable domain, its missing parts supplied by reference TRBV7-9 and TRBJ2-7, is DTGVSQNPRHKITKRGQNVTFRCDPISEHNRLYWYRQTLGQGPEFLTYFQNEAQLEKSRLLSDRFSAERPKGSFSTLEIQRTEQGDSAMYLCASSPLGGLSYEQYFGPGTRLTVT.

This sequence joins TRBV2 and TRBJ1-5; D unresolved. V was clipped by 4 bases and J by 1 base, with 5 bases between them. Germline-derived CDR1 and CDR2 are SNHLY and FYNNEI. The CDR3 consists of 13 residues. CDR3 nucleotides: TGTGCCAGCAGTGCTGAGAGCAATCAGCCCCAGCATTTT. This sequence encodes CASSAESNQPQHF.

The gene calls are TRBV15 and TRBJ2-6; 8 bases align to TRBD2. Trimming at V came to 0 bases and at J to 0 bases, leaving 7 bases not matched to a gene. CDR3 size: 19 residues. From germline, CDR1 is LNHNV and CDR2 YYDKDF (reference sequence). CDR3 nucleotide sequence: TGTGCCACCAGCAGAGATAGGTTAGCGGGGTACTCTGGGGCCAACGTCCTGACTTTC. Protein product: CATSRDRLAGYSGANVLTF.

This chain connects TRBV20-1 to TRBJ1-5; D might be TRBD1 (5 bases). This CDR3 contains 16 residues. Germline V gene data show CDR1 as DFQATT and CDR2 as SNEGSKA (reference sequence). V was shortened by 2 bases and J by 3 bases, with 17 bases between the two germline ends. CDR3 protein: CSARLGHLPHNQPQHF. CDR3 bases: TGCAGTGCTAGATTAGGACATCTGCCGCACAATCAGCCCCAGCATTTT.

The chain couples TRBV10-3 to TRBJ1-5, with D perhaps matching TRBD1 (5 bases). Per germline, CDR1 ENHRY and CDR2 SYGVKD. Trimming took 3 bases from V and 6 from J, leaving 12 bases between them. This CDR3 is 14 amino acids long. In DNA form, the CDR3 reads TGTGCCATCAGTGACAAACAGGAGAGTCAGCCCCAGCATTTT. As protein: CAISDKQESQPQHF.

The DNA of the CDR3 is TGCGCCAGCAGCCCGGGACTAGCCTACGAGCAGTACTTC. This gives the protein CASSPGLAYEQYF. J is TRBJ2-7 and V is TRBV5-1, with 8 positions matching TRBD2. J lost 2 bases, V lost 4 bases, and 2 bases had no gene match. Germline loops: CDR1 SGHRS, CDR2 YFSETQ. The CDR3 spans 13 residues.

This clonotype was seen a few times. The CDR3 reads CSARDLRGGNSPLHF. Here the CDR3 DNA reads TGCAGTGCTAGAGATCTGAGGGGTGGGAATTCACCCCTCCACTTT. The chain carries TRBV20-1 and TRBJ1-6, with D possibly matching TRBD1 (5 bases). Germline assignment: CDR1 DFQATT and CDR2 SNEGSKA (reference sequence). V was cut by 0 bases and J by 7 bases, with 13 bases left in between. The CDR3 is made up of 15 amino acids.

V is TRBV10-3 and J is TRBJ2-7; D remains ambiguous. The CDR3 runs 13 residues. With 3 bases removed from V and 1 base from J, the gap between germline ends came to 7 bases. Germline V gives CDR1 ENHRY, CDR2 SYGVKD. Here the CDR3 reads CAISEGDSYEQYF. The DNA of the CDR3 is TGTGCCATCAGTGAAGGCGATTCCTACGAGCAGTACTTC.

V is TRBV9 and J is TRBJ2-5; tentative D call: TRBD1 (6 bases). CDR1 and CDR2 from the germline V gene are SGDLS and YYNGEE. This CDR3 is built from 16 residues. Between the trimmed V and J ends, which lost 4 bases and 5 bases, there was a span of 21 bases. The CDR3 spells CASSSQGQWQWETQYF. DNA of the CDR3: TGTGCCAGCAGCTCCCAAGGACAGTGGCAGTGGGAGACCCAGTACTTC.

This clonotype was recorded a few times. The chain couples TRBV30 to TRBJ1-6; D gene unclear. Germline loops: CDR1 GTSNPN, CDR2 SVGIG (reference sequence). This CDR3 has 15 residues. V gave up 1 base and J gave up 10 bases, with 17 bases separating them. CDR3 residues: CAWSDSPWGHSPLHF. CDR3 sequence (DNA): TGTGCCTGGAGTGATTCCCCTTGGGGTCACTCACCCCTCCACTTT.

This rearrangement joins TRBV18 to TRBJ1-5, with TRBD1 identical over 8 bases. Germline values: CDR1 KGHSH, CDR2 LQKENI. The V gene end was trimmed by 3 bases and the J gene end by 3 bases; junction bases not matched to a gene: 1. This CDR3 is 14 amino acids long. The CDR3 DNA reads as TGTGCCAGCTCACCGGACAGGGCCAATCAGCCCCAGCATTTT. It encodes CASSPDRANQPQHF.

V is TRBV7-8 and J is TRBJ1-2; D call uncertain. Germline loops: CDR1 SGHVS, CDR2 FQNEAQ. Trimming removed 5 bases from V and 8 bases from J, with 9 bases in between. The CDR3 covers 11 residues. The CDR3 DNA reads TGTGCCAGCAGCCCTGGCCGCGGCTACACCTTC. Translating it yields CASSPGRGYTF.

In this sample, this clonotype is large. CDR3 residues: CSAEYGTPGNNEQFF. The CDR3 bases are TGCAGTGCGGAATACGGGACCCCGGGAAACAATGAGCAGTTCTTC. The chain has TRBV20-1 and TRBJ2-1, with D perhaps given as TRBD1 or TRBD2 (5 bases each). Trimming stripped 6 bases from V and 5 bases from J, with 20 bases between. This CDR3 spans 15 amino acids. Germline values: CDR1 DFQATT, CDR2 SNEGSKA (reference sequence).

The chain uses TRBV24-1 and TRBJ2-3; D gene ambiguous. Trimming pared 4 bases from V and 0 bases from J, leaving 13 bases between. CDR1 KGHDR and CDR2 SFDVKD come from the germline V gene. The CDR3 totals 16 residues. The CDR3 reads CATSDVDTASTDTQYF. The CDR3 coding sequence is TGTGCCACCAGTGACGTTGACACAGCTAGCACAGATACGCAGTATTTT.

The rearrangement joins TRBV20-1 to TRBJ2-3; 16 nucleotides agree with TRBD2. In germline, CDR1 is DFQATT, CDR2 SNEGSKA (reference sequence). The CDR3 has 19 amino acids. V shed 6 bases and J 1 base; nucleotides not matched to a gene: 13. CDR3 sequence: CSATAGLAGGPKGTDTQYF. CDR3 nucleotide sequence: TGCAGTGCCACCGCGGGACTAGCGGGAGGGCCGAAGGGCACAGATACGCAGTATTTT.

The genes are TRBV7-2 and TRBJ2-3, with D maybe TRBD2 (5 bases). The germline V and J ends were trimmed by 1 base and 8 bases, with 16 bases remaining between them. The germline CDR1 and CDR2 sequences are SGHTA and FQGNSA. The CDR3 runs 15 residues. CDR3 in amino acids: CASSLGSSYKGTQYF. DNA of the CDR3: TGTGCCAGCAGCTTAGGGTCTAGCTATAAGGGTACGCAGTATTTT.